These 29 T cell receptor beta chains came from one sample sequenced in a study of blood T cell repertoires in COVID-19. Assay used: immunoSEQ multiplex PCR; TCRdb lists only in-frame clones, some missing. The sample lists roughly 250,000 clones; approximately 88% were seen once. Specimen: PBMCs or T cells enriched from blood (not recorded which). Source of these receptors: a woman aged 40 to 50 with acute COVID-19.

A word on this clone: The same CDR3 arises from other DNA sequences in this sample as well. The chain carries TRBV9 and TRBJ2-5; TRBD2 matches at 13 bases. V trimming: 0 bases; J trimming: 4 bases; junction bases outside the gene matches: 0. The germline V gene encodes CDR1 SGDLS and CDR2 YYNGEE. This CDR3 is 15 amino acids long. In DNA form, the CDR3 reads TGTGCCAGCAGCGTAGGACTAGCGGGAGGAGAGACCCAGTACTTC. It yields the protein CASSVGLAGGETQYF.

This clone has a single count. The rearrangement joins TRBV10-1 to TRBJ2-5; 10 nucleotides align to TRBD2. V lost 2 bases to trimming and J lost 2 bases; unmatched junction nucleotides: 11. Germline lookup yields CDR1 WNHNN and CDR2 SYGVQD (reference sequence). The CDR3 contains 18 residues. The DNA of the CDR3 is TGCGCCAGCAGTGAGAGCCTTGGGGTAGCGGGGGGACAAGAGACCCAGTACTTC. It is translated as CASSESLGVAGGQETQYF.

The V and J genes are TRBV2 and TRBJ1-1; no clear D. V was pared by 2 bases and J by 0 bases, with 7 bases between. The V gene's germline CDR1 is SNHLY and CDR2 FYNNEI. CDR3 length: 14 amino acids. The CDR3 protein is CASSESRLNTEAFF. CDR3 in DNA: TGTGCCAGCAGTGAATCCCGTCTGAACACTGAAGCTTTCTTT.

The V call is TRBV6-2 or TRBV6-3, the J call TRBJ2-7, with 12 bases matching TRBD2. Germline V lookup: CDR1 MNHEY, CDR2 SVGEGT. The junction had 6 bases not matched to a gene; V was cut back by 6 bases and J by 3 bases. The CDR3 covers 15 residues. The CDR3 sequence: CASSLTSGSFYEQYV. The CDR3 DNA sequence: TGTGCCAGCAGCTTGACTAGCGGGAGTTTCTACGAGCAGTACGTC.

The chain recombines TRBV6-5 with TRBJ1-1, with 8 bases identical to TRBD1. CDR1 and CDR2 from the germline V gene are MNHEY and SVGAGI. V lost 6 bases to trimming and J lost 1 base; unmatched junction nucleotides: 4. The CDR3 consists of 14 residues. CDR3 coding DNA: TGTGCCAGCAGAATACAGGGGGGGAACACTGAAGCTTTCTTT. It yields the protein CASRIQGGNTEAFF.

CDR3 region: CASASGGGYTEAFF. The CDR3 region has the DNA TGTGCCAGCGCCTCCGGGGGAGGGTACACTGAAGCTTTCTTT. The chain carries TRBV6-5 and TRBJ1-1; possibly TRBD1 for D (5 bases). V was pared by 8 bases and J by 3 bases, with 16 bases between. Germline CDR1 and CDR2: MNHEY and SVGAGI. There are 14 residues in the CDR3.

The chain carries TRBV2 and TRBJ2-1; D is perhaps TRBD1 (7 bases). Germline V gene data show CDR1 as SNHLY and CDR2 as FYNNEI. The germline V and J ends were trimmed by 9 bases and 5 bases, with 23 bases remaining between them. This CDR3 contains 16 residues. CDR3 protein: CARQGPWGAMNNEQFF. DNA of the CDR3: TGTGCCAGACAGGGGCCCTGGGGGGCCATGAACAATGAGCAGTTCTTC.

This chain uses TRBV27 with TRBJ2-1; tentatively, D is TRBD1 (5 bases). The CDR3 totals 12 residues. V was clipped by 6 bases and J by 11 bases, with 14 bases between them. Per the germline V gene, CDR1 is MNHEY and CDR2 is SMNVEV (reference sequence). The CDR3 coding sequence is TGTGCCAGCAGCAACCAGGGATCGCAGCAGTTCTTC. It yields the protein CASSNQGSQQFF.

The chain has TRBV2 and TRBJ1-5, with a weak D call TRBD1 (6 bases). The CDR3 is 13 residues long. The V end lost 7 bases, the J end lost 6 bases, and 13 bases lay between the germline ends. The germline gives CDR1 SNHLY, CDR2 FYNNEI. In DNA form, the CDR3 reads TGTGCCAGCAACGGGGGGCAAGGTCAGCCCCAGCATTTT. Encoded protein: CASNGGQGQPQHF.

The J gene is TRBJ2-4, the V gene TRBV19; TRBD2 might be the D (7 bases). The CDR3 length is 15 residues. Germline V lookup: CDR1 LNHDA, CDR2 SQIVND (reference sequence). Trimming took 3 bases from V and 5 from J, leaving 14 bases between them. As DNA, the CDR3 is TGTGCCAGTAGTATTTTACGGGGGGCCGAAAACATTCAGTACTTC. As protein: CASSILRGAENIQYF.

As to this clone: This may be a read error: a much more frequent sequence differs by one nucleotide. The rearrangement links TRBV19 to TRBJ1-5, with 8 bases lining up with TRBD1. Looked up from germline, CDR1 is LNHDA and CDR2 is SQIVND (reference sequence). CDR3 length: 13 residues. Germline trimming cut 4 bases from V and 6 bases from J; bases unmatched to any gene: 2. Written as DNA, the CDR3 is TGTGCCAGTAGTAGGACAGGGAGTCAGCCCCAGCATTTT. This sequence encodes CASSRTGSQPQHF. Combining the CDR3 with reference TRBV19 and TRBJ1-5 gives the whole variable domain DGGITQSPKYLFRKEGQNVTLSCEQNLNHDAMYWYRQDPGQGLRLIYYSQIVNDFQKGDIAEGYSVSREKKESFPLTVTSAQKNPTAFYLCASSRTGSQPQHFGDGTRLSIL.

This clone was recorded once. The chain employs TRBV19 and TRBJ1-2; 7 bases are a match to TRBD1. J gave up 2 bases and V 3 bases, and 6 bases lay outside the gene matches. The CDR3 consists of 15 residues. Germline values: CDR1 LNHDA, CDR2 SQIVND (reference sequence). The CDR3 DNA reads as TGTGCCAGTAGTATCTCGAGGGGGCGAAACTATGGCTACACCTTC. Protein: CASSISRGRNYGYTF. The full variable domain, rest sourced from reference TRBV19 and TRBJ1-2, is DGGITQSPKYLFRKEGQNVTLSCEQNLNHDAMYWYRQDPGQGLRLIYYSQIVNDFQKGDIAEGYSVSREKKESFPLTVTSAQKNPTAFYLCASSISRGRNYGYTFGSGTRLTVV.

This rearrangement joins TRBV7-8 to TRBJ2-5; the D gene is possibly TRBD1 (6 bases). The germline V gene encodes CDR1 SGHVS and CDR2 FQNEAQ. The CDR3 loop spans 16 amino acids. Trimming took off 5 bases at V and 1 base at J, with 17 bases between the two ends. The chain's CDR3 is CASSPTDGGPQETQYF. CDR3 in DNA: TGTGCCAGCAGCCCTACGGATGGGGGCCCCCAAGAGACCCAGTACTTC.

The chain has TRBV4-1 and TRBJ2-5; D perhaps matches TRBD1 (6 bases). V was trimmed by 3 bases and J by 7 bases, leaving 18 bases between them. Germline CDR1 MGHRA, CDR2 YSYEKL. This CDR3 spans 15 amino acids. The CDR3 sequence: CASSQLGKGVPTQYF. CDR3 DNA: TGCGCCAGCAGCCAGTTGGGTAAGGGGGTGCCGACCCAGTACTTC.

The rearrangement uses TRBV28 and TRBJ1-1; 8 bases are a match to TRBD1. Germline V gives CDR1 MDHEN, CDR2 SYDVKM. J was trimmed by 6 bases and V by 5 bases; bases with no gene match: 14. The CDR3 covers 16 residues. For the CDR3, the DNA is TGTGCCAGCAGTACCCGGCAGGGGGCTTGGTCTTCTGAAGCTTTCTTT. This gives the protein CASSTRQGAWSSEAFF.

This chain links TRBV9 with TRBJ2-1; 7 bases are shared with TRBD2. With 0 bases clipped from V and 6 bases from J, the junction kept 24 bases outside the gene matches. Germline V gives CDR1 SGDLS, CDR2 YYNGEE. CDR3 length: 21 amino acids. CDR3 in amino acids: CASSVGPGQGRPAGEFNEQFF. In DNA, the CDR3 is TGTGCCAGCAGCGTAGGGCCGGGGCAGGGCCGACCCGCGGGAGAATTCAATGAGCAGTTCTTC.

The chain is built from TRBV28 and TRBJ1-2; D gene ambiguous. The CDR3 covers 11 residues. V dropped 6 bases and J dropped 8 bases, with 10 bases sitting between them. Germline V lookup: CDR1 MDHEN, CDR2 SYDVKM. CDR3 bases: TGTGCCAGCAGGGTTTCGAGAGGCTACACCTTC. Protein product: CASRVSRGYTF.

The chain joins TRBV19 to TRBJ2-6; maybe TRBD1 (5 bases). The germline V gene encodes CDR1 LNHDA and CDR2 SQIVND (reference sequence). Between the trimmed V and J ends, which lost 7 bases and 0 bases, there was a span of 19 bases. The CDR3 has 18 amino acids. The CDR3 protein is CASNKGSNLFSGANVLTF. In nucleotides, the CDR3 is TGTGCCAGTAATAAGGGGTCCAACCTCTTCTCTGGGGCCAACGTCCTGACTTTC.

The genes are TRBV28 and TRBJ1-1, with 8 bases identical to TRBD1. Germline V gene data show CDR1 as MDHEN and CDR2 as SYDVKM. The length of the CDR3 is 13 residues. The ends lost 6 bases at V and 1 base at J; junction bases unmatched: 1. CDR3 residues: CASRGTGNTEAFF. The CDR3 nucleotides are TGTGCCAGCAGAGGGACAGGGAACACTGAAGCTTTCTTT.

The J gene is TRBJ1-1, the V gene TRBV28; perhaps TRBD1 as D (5 bases). V was clipped by 5 bases and J by 7 bases, with 11 bases between them. Germline V gives CDR1 MDHEN, CDR2 SYDVKM. The CDR3 is 12 amino acids. This CDR3 is CASSQDRFEAFF. CDR3 nucleotides: TGTGCCAGCAGTCAAGACAGATTTGAAGCTTTCTTT.

The chain recombines TRBV5-4 with TRBJ1-5, with TRBD1 identical over 8 bases. With 0 bases clipped from V and 7 bases from J, the junction kept 6 bases outside the gene matches. Germline V gene data show CDR1 as SGHNT and CDR2 as YYREEE (reference sequence). The CDR3 totals 15 residues. CDR3 in amino acids: CASSLGQGAGQPQHF. Written as DNA, the CDR3 is TGTGCCAGCAGCTTGGGTCAGGGGGCCGGGCAGCCCCAGCATTTT.

CDR3 DNA: TGTGCCAGCAGCCCCCACATCCCAGATACGCAGTATTTT. Translation gives CASSPHIPDTQYF. This chain connects TRBV2 to TRBJ2-3; D is unclear. There are 13 residues in the CDR3. Trimming took 6 bases from V and 4 from J, leaving 11 bases between them. CDR1 is SNHLY, CDR2 FYNNEI, per germline.

The chain is built from TRBV10-3 and TRBJ2-1, with 8 bases identical to TRBD2. CDR1 is ENHRY, CDR2 SYGVKD, per germline. CDR3 length equals 16 residues. V lost 4 bases and J lost 7; bases outside the gene matches: 12. Here the CDR3 DNA reads TGTGCCATCAGTGGATACAGCGGGAGTGTAGATAATGAGCAGTTCTTC. Translating it yields CAISGYSGSVDNEQFF.

The V call is TRBV2, the J call TRBJ1-4, with 9 bases lining up with TRBD1. The V gene end was trimmed by 3 bases and the J gene end by 7 bases; junction bases not matched to a gene: 3. This CDR3 has 14 amino acids. Germline values: CDR1 SNHLY, CDR2 FYNNEI. CDR3 DNA: TGTGCCAGCAGTGACGGGACAGGGAGTGAAAAACTGTTTTTT. It codes for CASSDGTGSEKLFF.

This rearrangement joins TRBV5-4 to TRBJ1-2, with a weak D call TRBD1 (5 bases). Trimming removed 4 bases from V and 2 bases from J, with 12 bases in between. The CDR3 has 14 amino acids. The germline CDR1 and CDR2 sequences are SGHNT and YYREEE (reference sequence). CDR3 nucleotides: TGTGCCAGCAGCCCACCCGGGGGGAACTATGGCTACACCTTC. This encodes CASSPPGGNYGYTF.

The rearrangement uses TRBV11-3 and TRBJ2-1, with TRBD1 matching over 9 bases. Germline CDR1 reads SGHNT; CDR2 reads YENEEA. The CDR3 loop spans 14 amino acids. Losses at the gene ends were 8 bases for V and 9 bases for J; bases not matched to a gene: 11. CDR3 in DNA: TGTGCCAGCTCCAGGACAGGGGTCAACCCTGAGCAGTTCTTC. Amino acids: CASSRTGVNPEQFF.

This CDR3 reads CAWSGSSNQPQHF. The CDR3 region has the DNA TGTGCCTGGAGTGGGAGTAGCAATCAGCCCCAGCATTTT. The chain employs TRBV30 and TRBJ1-5, with D unclear. Trimming removed 1 base at V and 0 bases at J, with 4 bases between. From germline, CDR1 is GTSNPN and CDR2 SVGIG (reference sequence). The CDR3 covers 13 residues.

The genes are TRBV6-5 and TRBJ1-1; 7 bases are shared with TRBD1. After removal of 0 bases from V and 11 bases from J, the junction contained 6 bases not matched to a gene. Looked up from germline, CDR1 is MNHEY and CDR2 is SVGAGI. The CDR3 spans 13 residues. The CDR3 nucleotides read TGTGCCAGCAGTTACTCCGACAGGGTTGGGGCTTTCTTT. This translates into CASSYSDRVGAFF.

The chain employs TRBV20-1 and TRBJ2-1; 8 nucleotides line up with TRBD2. The CDR3 has 15 amino acids. From germline, CDR1 is DFQATT and CDR2 SNEGSKA (reference sequence). J gave up 0 bases and V 3 bases, and 4 bases lay outside the gene matches. The CDR3 nucleotides are TGCAGTGCTAGTTCCGGGACTAGCTCCTACAATGAGCAGTTCTTC. It specifies CSASSGTSSYNEQFF.